This is a list of T cell receptor beta chains from one sample in a study of cytomegalovirus exposure and HLA in healthy donors. This table comes from immunoSEQ multiplex PCR, and its TCRdb copy is limited to in-frame clones, with some not included. In the table there are about 75,000 clones, around 83% of which are singletons. Material for sequencing was PBMCs. These receptors were obtained from a man between 70 and 80 years old in good health and CMV-seropositive. The CDR3 runs from the conserved cysteine through the conserved F or W. D genes are given only for firm matches. Clone size, where shown, is once, few, many, or a class for clones that have expanded.

size | J | D | V | DNA | CDR3
- | TRBJ1-1 | - | TRBV2 | TGTGCCAGCAGACCATCTATGAACACTGAAGCTTTCTTT | CASRPSMNTEAFF
- | TRBJ2-5 | - | TRBV5-6 | TGTGCCAGCAGCCATGGCGGGGGCGCGAGGGAGACCCAGTACTTC | CASSHGGGARETQYF
few | TRBJ1-4 | - | TRBV29-1 | TGCAGCGCCAAGGCAGGGAACGATGAAAAACTGTTTTTT | CSAKAGNDEKLFF
- | TRBJ1-3 | TRBD1 | TRBV28 | TGTGCCAGCATCCCCGGGACAGCAACTGGAAACACCATATATTTT | CASIPGTATGNTIYF
- | TRBJ1-4 | - | TRBV6-6 | TGTGCCAGCAGTCCTAGGTCCTCAACTAATGAAAAACTGTTTTTT | CASSPRSSTNEKLFF
- | TRBJ2-7 | TRBD2 | TRBV29-1 | TGCAGCGTTGGGACTAGTGGGTACGAGCAGTACTTC | CSVGTSGYEQYF
- | TRBJ1-1 | - | TRBV9 | TGTGCCAGCAGCGTAGGTGTCTCAGGGAAGAACACTGAAGCTTTCTTT | CASSVGVSGKNTEAFF
- | TRBJ2-3 | TRBD2 | TRBV7-9 | TGTGCCAGCAGCCTTTCACTAGCGGGAGAAGCAGATACGCAGTATTTT | CASSLSLAGEADTQYF
- | TRBJ2-6 | - | TRBV27 | TGTGCCAGCAGTAGAGGACTCCATCTCGTCCTGACTTTC | CASSRGLHLVLTF
few | TRBJ1-5 | TRBD1 | TRBV10-2 | TGCGCCAGCAGTCGACAGGGTGGACCCAATCAGCCCCAGCATTTT | CASSRQGGPNQPQHF
- | TRBJ1-4 | - | TRBV4-1 | TGCGCCAGCAGCCCTAGGGAGGGTTACATGGGCGAAAAACTGTTTTTT | CASSPREGYMGEKLFF
- | TRBJ2-5 | TRBD1 | TRBV7-2 | TGTGCCAGCAGCCAAAAGGGGGCGGATCGAGAGACCCAGTACTTC | CASSQKGADRETQYF
once | TRBJ2-1 | TRBD2 | TRBV7-3 | TGTGCCAGCAGCTTGAGCGGGGGGTCCTACAATGAGCAGTTCTTC | CASSLSGGSYNEQFF
- | TRBJ2-1 | - | TRBV5-1 | TGCGCCAGCAGCCAAGGCGACGGGTCGGGGAATGAGCAGTTCTTC | CASSQGDGSGNEQFF
- | TRBJ2-2 | - | TRBV7-7 | TGTGCCAGCAGCCCTCAAGCAACCGGGGAGCTGTTTTTT | CASSPQATGELFF
- | TRBJ2-7 | - | TRBV27 | TGTGCCAGCACCCGCCCCCTCTCGAGCTACGAGCAGTACTTC | CASTRPLSSYEQYF
- | TRBJ2-2 | TRBD2 | TRBV4-2 | TGTGCCAGCAGCCAACCGCGGGGGGGCCGGAAGACCGGGGAGCTGTTTTTT | CASSQPRGGRKTGELFF
- | TRBJ1-1 | TRBD1 | TRBV6-5 | TGTGCCAGCAGCCACAGGGGATCGGAGACTGAAGCTTTCTTT | CASSHRGSETEAFF
- | TRBJ2-7 | TRBD1 | TRBV5-1 | TGCGCCAGCAGCTGGGACAGGAGGTACGAGCAGTACTTC | CASSWDRRYEQYF
once | TRBJ1-2 | - | TRBV7-8 | TGTGCCAGCAGCGCAGACGGACAGACTTATGGCTACACCTTC | CASSADGQTYGYTF
- | TRBJ2-1 | - | TRBV20-1 | TGCAGTGCTACTAGAGATGATGAGCAGTTCTTC | CSATRDDEQFF
- | TRBJ1-1 | TRBD1 | TRBV29-1 | TGCAGCGCCCATGAGGGACAGGGGACTGAAGCTTTCTTT | CSAHEGQGTEAFF
- | TRBJ1-1 | - | TRBV25-1 | TGTGCCAGCAGTGAGGCAGGGGTTGGTCGCACTGAAGCTTTCTTT | CASSEAGVGRTEAFF
- | TRBJ2-1 | TRBD2 | TRBV5-1 | TGCGCCAGCAGCCAGTGGGAGGGCCCTTACAATGAGCAGTTCTTC | CASSQWEGPYNEQFF
once | TRBJ2-7 | - | TRBV28 | TGTGCCAGCAGTTCCCTAGCGAGGCAGTACTTC | CASSSLARQYF
once | TRBJ1-2 | TRBD1 | TRBV5-1 | TGCGCCAGCAGGCCTCCCCCGGGACAGGGTCTCCTTAACTATGGCTACACCTTC | CASRPPPGQGLLNYGYTF
- | TRBJ2-1 | TRBD2 | TRBV27 | TGTGCCAGCAGTTCGGGACTAGCGCTTGTCAATGAGCAGTTCTTC | CASSSGLALVNEQFF
- | TRBJ2-1 | TRBD2 | TRBV11-3 | TGTGCCAGCAGCCCGGGACTAGCGGGCACGAATGAGCAGTTCTTC | CASSPGLAGTNEQFF
- | TRBJ1-5 | - | TRBV7-2 | TGTGCCAGCAGCCTCGGGGGGGCCCAGCATTTT | CASSLGGAQHF
few | TRBJ2-3 | TRBD2 | TRBV30 | TGTGCCTGGGCCATGGGACTAGCGGGAGGAGGCACAGATACGCAGTATTTT | CAWAMGLAGGGTDTQYF
- | TRBJ2-7 | TRBD2 | TRBV9 | TGTGCCAGCAGCGTAGGACTAGCGGACTCCTACGAGCAGTACTTC | CASSVGLADSYEQYF
few | TRBJ2-7 | TRBD2 | TRBV7-2 | TGTGCCAGCAGCTTAGCGGTCGTAGCGGGGGGTAACGAGCAGTACTTC | CASSLAVVAGGNEQYF
- | TRBJ2-3 | TRBD1 | TRBV5-4 | TGTGCCAGCAGCCATCCCGGGACAGAGTCAAGCCCCACAGATACGCAGTATTTT | CASSHPGTESSPTDTQYF